A selection of T cell receptor beta chains follows, all from one sample in a study of cytomegalovirus exposure and HLA in healthy donors. TCRdb keeps only in-frame clones here, not all; method: immunoSEQ multiplex PCR. The sample records about 120,000 clones, about 78% being singletons. Sequencing input: PBMCs. The receptor set was obtained from a woman in her 30s in good health and CMV-seropositive. CDR3s include the opening cysteine and the closing phenylalanine or tryptophan. Fields, in order: CDR3 DNA, CDR3 protein, clone size, J gene, V gene, D gene. The D gene is left open where the match is weak. A row's size may be missing; if present it is once, few, many or a size class.

CDR3 DNA: TGTGCCAGCAGCTTGCAGCAACCGCTACAAGGAGACACTGAAGCTTTCTTT
CDR3 protein: CASSLQQPLQGDTEAFF
clone size: NA
J gene: TRBJ1-1
V gene: TRBV5-6
D gene: NA

CDR3 DNA: TGTGCCAGTAGTATGTCGCGTACGCAGTATTTT
CDR3 protein: CASSMSRTQYF
clone size: once
J gene: TRBJ2-3
V gene: TRBV19
D gene: NA

CDR3 DNA: TGTGCCAGCAGTGAAGCTGGGGGGACCACTGAAGCTTTCTTT
CDR3 protein: CASSEAGGTTEAFF
clone size: NA
J gene: TRBJ1-1
V gene: TRBV6-1
D gene: NA

CDR3 DNA: TGTGCTAGCAGCTTAGAAGTCCCGGTGGGGCAGGGGCCGTACAATGAGCAGTTCTTC
CDR3 protein: CASSLEVPVGQGPYNEQFF
clone size: few
J gene: TRBJ2-1
V gene: TRBV7-7
D gene: NA

CDR3 DNA: TGTGCCAGCGGGACAGGGGGCTCCTTCTATGGCTACACCTTC
CDR3 protein: CASGTGGSFYGYTF
clone size: NA
J gene: TRBJ1-2
V gene: TRBV27
D gene: TRBD1

CDR3 DNA: TGTGCTAGCAGCTCCGGACTAGCGGGAGGGGCTGAGCAGTTCTTC
CDR3 protein: CASSSGLAGGAEQFF
clone size: once
J gene: TRBJ2-1
V gene: TRBV7-7
D gene: TRBD2

CDR3 DNA: TGCGCCAGCAGCTTGGATGCCTATAACACAGATACGCAGTATTTT
CDR3 protein: CASSLDAYNTDTQYF
clone size: NA
J gene: TRBJ2-3
V gene: TRBV5-1
D gene: NA

CDR3 DNA: TGTGCCTGGAGTACAGGCGTCTACTCTGGGGCCAACGTCCTGACTTTC
CDR3 protein: CAWSTGVYSGANVLTF
clone size: NA
J gene: TRBJ2-6
V gene: TRBV30
D gene: NA

CDR3 DNA: TGTGCCAGCAGCTGGGACAGTTCAGATACGCAGTATTTT
CDR3 protein: CASSWDSSDTQYF
clone size: few
J gene: TRBJ2-3
V gene: TRBV11-3
D gene: TRBD1

CDR3 DNA: TGTGCCAGCAGCCCACTACAGGGGGCGACTGAAGCTTTCTTT
CDR3 protein: CASSPLQGATEAFF
clone size: NA
J gene: TRBJ1-1
V gene: TRBV11-2
D gene: TRBD1

CDR3 DNA: TGTGCTAGCAATGGGCGGGGGAATCAAGAGACCCAGTACTTC
CDR3 protein: CASNGRGNQETQYF
clone size: few
J gene: TRBJ2-5
V gene: TRBV2
D gene: TRBD2

CDR3 DNA: TGTGCCAGCAGCGACAGGGTAATGAACACTGAAGCTTTCTTT
CDR3 protein: CASSDRVMNTEAFF
clone size: once
J gene: TRBJ1-1
V gene: TRBV6-1
D gene: TRBD1

CDR3 DNA: TGTTCCAGCAGCTTATTGGCTCAACCAGAAGCTTTCTTT
CDR3 protein: CSSSLLAQPEAFF
clone size: NA
J gene: TRBJ1-1
V gene: TRBV7-9
D gene: NA

CDR3 DNA: TGTGCCAGCAGCATGAGCAGGGGCGGCAATGAGCAGTTCTTC
CDR3 protein: CASSMSRGGNEQFF
clone size: NA
J gene: TRBJ2-1
V gene: TRBV7-9
D gene: NA

CDR3 DNA: TGTGCCAGCAGCGTGAGGGGGCTCCAAGAGACCCAGTACTTC
CDR3 protein: CASSVRGLQETQYF
clone size: NA
J gene: TRBJ2-5
V gene: TRBV9
D gene: TRBD1

CDR3 DNA: TGTGCCAGCAGTTTCCGCCAGGGGGCTCAGCCCCAGCATTTT
CDR3 protein: CASSFRQGAQPQHF
clone size: NA
J gene: TRBJ1-5
V gene: TRBV28
D gene: TRBD1

CDR3 DNA: TGCGCCAGCAGCCAAGGGGAGGGGGACTCCTACGAGCAGTACTTC
CDR3 protein: CASSQGEGDSYEQYF
clone size: NA
J gene: TRBJ2-7
V gene: TRBV4-1
D gene: NA

CDR3 DNA: TGTGCCAGCAGCTCCATCTACGAGCAGTACTTC
CDR3 protein: CASSSIYEQYF
clone size: NA
J gene: TRBJ2-7
V gene: TRBV7-9
D gene: NA

CDR3 DNA: TGTGCCAGCTCACCACCCATTAGCGGGAGAGTCCACGAGCAGTACTTC
CDR3 protein: CASSPPISGRVHEQYF
clone size: NA
J gene: TRBJ2-7
V gene: TRBV18
D gene: TRBD2

CDR3 DNA: TGTGCCAGCAGCAAAGTAACAGGGGTACTTCAGCCCCAGCATTTT
CDR3 protein: CASSKVTGVLQPQHF
clone size: few
J gene: TRBJ1-5
V gene: TRBV21-1
D gene: NA

CDR3 DNA: TGCGCCAGCAGCCAAGTGGGTAGCGAATTCTATGGCTACACCTTC
CDR3 protein: CASSQVGSEFYGYTF
clone size: once
J gene: TRBJ1-2
V gene: TRBV4-1
D gene: NA

CDR3 DNA: TGTGCCAGCAGCCCGCGTGGGAACACTGAAGCTTTCTTT
CDR3 protein: CASSPRGNTEAFF
clone size: NA
J gene: TRBJ1-1
V gene: TRBV11-3
D gene: NA

CDR3 DNA: TGTGCTAGCAGCTTAGCTGCTACTAGCGGGGGTAATGAGCAGTTCTTC
CDR3 protein: CASSLAATSGGNEQFF
clone size: NA
J gene: TRBJ2-1
V gene: TRBV7-7
D gene: TRBD2

CDR3 DNA: TGTGCCAGCAGCTTATCCGGGACAGGGAGATCCACCTTC
CDR3 protein: CASSLSGTGRSTF
clone size: NA
J gene: TRBJ1-2
V gene: TRBV5-6
D gene: TRBD1

CDR3 DNA: TGCGCCAGCAGCTTGGGGGGCGTCGGCACTGAAGCTTTCTTT
CDR3 protein: CASSLGGVGTEAFF
clone size: NA
J gene: TRBJ1-1
V gene: TRBV5-1
D gene: NA

CDR3 DNA: TGTGCCAGCAGCTTGCCTCTAGCGGGAGTGGTAGATACGCAGTATTTT
CDR3 protein: CASSLPLAGVVDTQYF
clone size: NA
J gene: TRBJ2-3
V gene: TRBV7-8
D gene: TRBD2

CDR3 DNA: TGTGCCAGTAGTTTATGGGACAGCTTTAACTATGGCTACACCTTC
CDR3 protein: CASSLWDSFNYGYTF
clone size: NA
J gene: TRBJ1-2
V gene: TRBV19
D gene: TRBD1

CDR3 DNA: TGTGCCAGCAGCGAAATGTTGGGGGGTAACACCGGGGAGCTGTTTTTT
CDR3 protein: CASSEMLGGNTGELFF
clone size: once
J gene: TRBJ2-2
V gene: TRBV7-9
D gene: NA

CDR3 DNA: TGTGCCAGCAGCTTAGCCGGGACAGGGGGTTCCAACGAGCAGTACTTC
CDR3 protein: CASSLAGTGGSNEQYF
clone size: NA
J gene: TRBJ2-7
V gene: TRBV7-9
D gene: TRBD1

CDR3 DNA: TGTGCCAGTAGATTAGTCGGGATGGGTGAGCAGTTCTTC
CDR3 protein: CASRLVGMGEQFF
clone size: NA
J gene: TRBJ2-1
V gene: TRBV19
D gene: NA

CDR3 DNA: TGTGCCAGTAGTATTATCTTGAGACAGGGGTACAATGAGCAGTTCTTC
CDR3 protein: CASSIILRQGYNEQFF
clone size: NA
J gene: TRBJ2-1
V gene: TRBV19
D gene: TRBD1

CDR3 DNA: TGTGCCAGCAGAATCATGCCCACAGAGAACACTGAAGCTTTCTTT
CDR3 protein: CASRIMPTENTEAFF
clone size: NA
J gene: TRBJ1-1
V gene: TRBV6-1
D gene: NA

CDR3 DNA: TGTGCCAGCAGCTCCCCCTTAATTGTTACAGGGGAGTTGGAGACCCAGTACTTC
CDR3 protein: CASSSPLIVTGELETQYF
clone size: NA
J gene: TRBJ2-5
V gene: TRBV11-3
D gene: TRBD1

CDR3 DNA: TGTGCCAGCAGTTTATCGGGTAGAGAAGGCGGAGGGAGAAATCAGCCCCAGCATTTT
CDR3 protein: CASSLSGREGGGRNQPQHF
clone size: NA
J gene: TRBJ1-5
V gene: TRBV27
D gene: NA

CDR3 DNA: TGTGCCAGCAGCCAAACCCCAACTAGCGGGAGATCGGAGTTCTTC
CDR3 protein: CASSQTPTSGRSEFF
clone size: NA
J gene: TRBJ2-1
V gene: TRBV2
D gene: TRBD2

CDR3 DNA: TGTGCCAGCAGCCAATTGAAAGGGGGCCGATACAATGAGCAGTTCTTC
CDR3 protein: CASSQLKGGRYNEQFF
clone size: NA
J gene: TRBJ2-1
V gene: TRBV11-1
D gene: TRBD1

CDR3 DNA: TGTGCCAGCAGTTACTACTCCCGGCGGGAGGGTTACGAGCAGTACTTC
CDR3 protein: CASSYYSRREGYEQYF
clone size: NA
J gene: TRBJ2-7
V gene: TRBV6-6
D gene: TRBD2

CDR3 DNA: TGTGCCAGCAGTTACTTCGCGGGAGGCACCGGGGAGCTGTTTTTT
CDR3 protein: CASSYFAGGTGELFF
clone size: NA
J gene: TRBJ2-2
V gene: TRBV6-5
D gene: TRBD2

CDR3 DNA: TGTGCCAGCAGTCCTCTGCCGGCGGGAGAAAATGAGCAGTTCTTC
CDR3 protein: CASSPLPAGENEQFF
clone size: NA
J gene: TRBJ2-1
V gene: TRBV27
D gene: TRBD2

CDR3 DNA: TGTGCCACCAGCAGCCCATCTGAGTGGACAGGGTCCTACAATGAGCAGTTCTTC
CDR3 protein: CATSSPSEWTGSYNEQFF
clone size: once
J gene: TRBJ2-1
V gene: TRBV15
D gene: TRBD1

CDR3 DNA: TGTGCCAGCAGCTTAACTAGCGGGGGGGCCTACGAGCAGTACTTC
CDR3 protein: CASSLTSGGAYEQYF
clone size: NA
J gene: TRBJ2-7
V gene: TRBV7-8
D gene: TRBD2

CDR3 DNA: TGCAGCGTTGGCCGGTTGAACACTGAAGCTTTCTTT
CDR3 protein: CSVGRLNTEAFF
clone size: few
J gene: TRBJ1-1
V gene: TRBV29-1
D gene: NA

CDR3 DNA: TGTGCCAGCAGCTTAGCGGGAGCCAAGAACACCGGGGAGCTGTTTTTT
CDR3 protein: CASSLAGAKNTGELFF
clone size: NA
J gene: TRBJ2-2
V gene: TRBV5-6
D gene: TRBD2

CDR3 DNA: TGCGCCAGCAGCGGCGATAGCGGGCTGGGAGAGACCCAGTACTTC
CDR3 protein: CASSGDSGLGETQYF
clone size: once
J gene: TRBJ2-5
V gene: TRBV5-1
D gene: TRBD2

CDR3 DNA: TGTGCCAGCTCACCGGCGGGGACTGGGACTGAAGCTTTCTTT
CDR3 protein: CASSPAGTGTEAFF
clone size: few
J gene: TRBJ1-1
V gene: TRBV18
D gene: NA

CDR3 DNA: TGCAGCGTTGCTGGGACTAGCGGGAGAGGAGAGACCCAGTACTTC
CDR3 protein: CSVAGTSGRGETQYF
clone size: NA
J gene: TRBJ2-5
V gene: TRBV29-1
D gene: TRBD2